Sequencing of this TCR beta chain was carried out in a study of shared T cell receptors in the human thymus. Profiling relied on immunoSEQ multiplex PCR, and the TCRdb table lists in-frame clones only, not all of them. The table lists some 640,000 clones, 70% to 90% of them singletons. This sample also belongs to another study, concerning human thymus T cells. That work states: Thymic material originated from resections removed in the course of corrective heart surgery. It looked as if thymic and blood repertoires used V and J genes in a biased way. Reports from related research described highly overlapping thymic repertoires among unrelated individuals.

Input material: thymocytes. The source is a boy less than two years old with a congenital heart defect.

The CDR3: CASSSRDRGYEQYF. The CDR3 coding sequence is TGTGCCAGCAGCTCCCGGGACAGGGGATACGAGCAGTACTTC. This chain uses TRBV11-2 with TRBJ2-7; 10 bases match TRBD1. Germline CDR1 is SGHAT and CDR2 is FQNNGV. The CDR3 has 14 amino acids. Trimming at V came to 4 bases and at J to 4 bases, leaving 4 bases not matched to a gene.